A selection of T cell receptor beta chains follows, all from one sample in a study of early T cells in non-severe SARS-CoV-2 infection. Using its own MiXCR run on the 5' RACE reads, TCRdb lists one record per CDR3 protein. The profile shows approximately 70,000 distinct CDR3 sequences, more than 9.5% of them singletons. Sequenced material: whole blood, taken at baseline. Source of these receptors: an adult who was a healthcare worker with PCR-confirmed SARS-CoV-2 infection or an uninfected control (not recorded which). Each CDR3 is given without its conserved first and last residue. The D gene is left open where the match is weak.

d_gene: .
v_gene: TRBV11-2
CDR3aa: ASSNGRTMNTEAF

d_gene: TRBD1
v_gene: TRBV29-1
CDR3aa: SVERRDRGPKEQF

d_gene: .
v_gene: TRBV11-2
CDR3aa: ASSYTAEGRLF

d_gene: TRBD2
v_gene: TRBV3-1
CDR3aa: ASSPLAGVWEQF

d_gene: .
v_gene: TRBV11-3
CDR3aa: ASSLALPGAEAF

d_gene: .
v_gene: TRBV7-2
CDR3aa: ASSLEGVGYNEQF

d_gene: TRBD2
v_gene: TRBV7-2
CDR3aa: ASSGDTSGRNEQF

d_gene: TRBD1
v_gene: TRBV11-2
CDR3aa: ASSSLLDRGAGRGQETQY

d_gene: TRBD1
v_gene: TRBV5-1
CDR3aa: ASSLVGRQGNIQY

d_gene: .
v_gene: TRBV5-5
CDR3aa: ASRRDIWQY

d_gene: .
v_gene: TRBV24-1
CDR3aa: ATSEAGGETQY

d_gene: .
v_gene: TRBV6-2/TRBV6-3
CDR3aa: ASSIRDRDYEQY

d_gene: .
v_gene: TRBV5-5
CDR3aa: ASSPEGGDFETQY

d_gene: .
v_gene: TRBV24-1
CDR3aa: ATSDPQAGANVLT

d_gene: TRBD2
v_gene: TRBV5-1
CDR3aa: ASSLQPGLASSADTQY

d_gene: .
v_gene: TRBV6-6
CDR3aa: ASSSGSQGPQH

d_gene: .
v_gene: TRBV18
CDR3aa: ASSPPSLGAYEQY

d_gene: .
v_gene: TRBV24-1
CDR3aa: ATSDELDEQF

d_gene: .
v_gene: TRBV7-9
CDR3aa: ASSGAVYEQY

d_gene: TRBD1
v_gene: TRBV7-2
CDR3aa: ASRRGLTASTDTQY

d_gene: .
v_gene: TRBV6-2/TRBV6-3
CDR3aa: ASSFRTRLVLSGELF

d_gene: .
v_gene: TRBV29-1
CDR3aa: SVKDTGYNEQF

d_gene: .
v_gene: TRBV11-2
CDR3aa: ASSAREEGTLAKNIQY

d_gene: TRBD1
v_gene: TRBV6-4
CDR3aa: ASSLEGATGELF

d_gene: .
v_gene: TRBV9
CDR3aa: ASSEGGNTIY

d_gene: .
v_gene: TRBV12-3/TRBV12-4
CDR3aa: ASSPSWDLNSPLH

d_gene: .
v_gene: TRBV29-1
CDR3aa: SVQHSFGNTEAF

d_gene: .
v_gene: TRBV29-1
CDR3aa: SVHRNPGESTEAF

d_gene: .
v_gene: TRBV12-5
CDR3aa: ASALGLSEGDTQY

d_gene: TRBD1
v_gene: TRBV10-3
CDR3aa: AISELGQISSGANVLT

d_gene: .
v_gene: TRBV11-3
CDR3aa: ASSLDGAQETQY

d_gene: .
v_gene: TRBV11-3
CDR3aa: ASNQGPGELF

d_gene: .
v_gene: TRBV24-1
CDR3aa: ATSDRRFGQF

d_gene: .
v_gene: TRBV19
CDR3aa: ASSIKSGDTYGYT

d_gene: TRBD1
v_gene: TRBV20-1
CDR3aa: SAFQGAPRVSQY